What follows are 19 T cell receptor beta chains derived from one specimen sequenced in a study of CD8 T cells in Susac syndrome. Random hexamers were used to reverse transcribe an amount of roughly 0.45 to 1 ug RNA. MiXCR, applied by TCRdb to the immunoSEQ multiplex PCR reads, yields one record per CDR3 protein. The sample has 80,000 or so distinct CDR3 sequences, approximately 94% seen once. Material: CD8+ T cells from PBMCs. These receptors originate from a human donor in good health.

The chain is built from TRBV5-1 and TRBJ1-3; D perhaps matches TRBD1 (5 bases). Germline V gene sequence: CDR1 SGHRS, CDR2 YFSETQ. This CDR3 comprises 14 residues. V was clipped by 3 bases and J by 4 bases, with 11 bases between them. CDR3 nucleotides: TGCGCCAGCAGCTCGGGGGAAATCGGAAACACCATATATTTT. Translating gives CASSSGEIGNTIYF.

The DNA for the CDR3 is TGTGCCAGCAGCTCCCAAGGTTACGATGAGCAGTTCTTC. Its protein is CASSSQGYDEQFF. The V gene is TRBV27, the J gene TRBJ2-1; D gene uncertain. This CDR3 spans 13 amino acids. V lost 6 bases, J lost 8 bases, and 14 bases lay in between. Germline assignment: CDR1 MNHEY and CDR2 SMNVEV (reference sequence).

The chain employs TRBV2 and TRBJ2-7, with TRBD1 identical over 10 bases. The V gene's germline CDR1 is SNHLY and CDR2 FYNNEI. J gave up 3 bases and V 6 bases, and 2 bases lay outside the gene matches. This CDR3 has 13 residues. CDR3 DNA: TGTGCCAGCAGGGGGACAGGGGACTACGAGCAGTACTTC. Translation: CASRGTGDYEQYF.

The CDR3 DNA reads as TGTGCCAGCAGTGAAGCGATGAGAGGGTACTATGGCTACACCTTC. Residues: CASSEAMRGYYGYTF. V gene TRBV6-1 combines with J gene TRBJ1-2, with D unresolved. The CDR3 consists of 15 residues. V was shortened by 0 bases and J by 3 bases, with 11 bases between the two germline ends. CDR1 and CDR2 (germline): MNHNS, SASEGT.

This rearrangement joins TRBV7-9 to TRBJ2-4, with a tentative D call TRBD1 (5 bases). The CDR3 spans 17 residues. Looked up from germline, CDR1 is SEHNR and CDR2 is FQNEAQ (reference sequence). V gave up 5 bases and J gave up 1 base, with 18 bases separating them. This CDR3 reads CASSPGRASGAKNIQYF. The CDR3, as DNA: TGTGCCAGCAGCCCCGGTCGGGCCTCAGGGGCCAAAAACATTCAGTACTTC.

The V call is TRBV20-1, the J call TRBJ1-2; no definite D call. Germline CDR1 is DFQATT and CDR2 is SNEGSKA (reference sequence). The CDR3 is made up of 14 amino acids. Trimming left V 1 base short and J 3 bases short, with 12 bases between. As DNA, the CDR3 is TGCAGTGCTAGAGGGCACAGTTTAGACTATGGCTACACCTTC. Protein sequence: CSARGHSLDYGYTF.

This chain joins TRBV4-1 and TRBJ1-2; tentatively, D is TRBD1 (5 bases). Germline-derived CDR1 and CDR2 are MGHRA and YSYEKL. Between the trimmed V and J ends, which lost 4 bases and 5 bases, there was a span of 17 bases. The length of the CDR3 is 15 residues. The DNA for the CDR3 is TGCGCCAGCAGCCCTACAGGAGGGGATCTTTATGGCTACACCTTC. It codes for CASSPTGGDLYGYTF.

The chain is built from TRBV27 and TRBJ2-3; TRBD2 aligns across 7 bases. The CDR3 contains 13 residues. Germline V gene data show CDR1 as MNHEY and CDR2 as SMNVEV (reference sequence). The DNA of the CDR3 is TGTGCGAGTCGTCTAGCGGGCACAGATACGCAGTATTTT. Its protein product is CASRLAGTDTQYF.

J is TRBJ2-6 and V is TRBV7-9, with D hard to call. V was shortened by 2 bases and J by 0 bases, with 5 bases between the two germline ends. The CDR3 consists of 15 residues. Per germline, CDR1 SEHNR and CDR2 FQNEAQ (reference sequence). CDR3 DNA sequence: TGTGCCAGCAGCTTACCCTCCTCTGGGGCCAACGTCCTGACTTTC. This codes for CASSLPSSGANVLTF.

The chain carries TRBV9 and TRBJ1-2; 7 bases are a match to TRBD1. In germline, CDR1 is SGDLS, CDR2 YYNGEE. This CDR3 comprises 16 residues. The trim removed 4 bases at V and 0 bases at J, leaving 9 bases unmatched. CDR3 protein: CASSSGQIRANYGYTF. Written as DNA, the CDR3 is TGTGCCAGCAGCTCGGGACAGATAAGAGCTAACTATGGCTACACCTTC.

The chain uses TRBV7-9 and TRBJ1-1, with 9 bases fitting TRBD1. V shed 6 bases and J 5 bases; nucleotides not matched to a gene: 4. From germline, CDR1 is SEHNR and CDR2 FQNEAQ (reference sequence). This CDR3 has 13 residues. In DNA, the CDR3 is TGTGCCAGCAGTTATGACAGGGGGACTGAAGCTTTCTTT. Protein: CASSYDRGTEAFF. Drawing the rest from reference TRBV7-9 and TRBJ1-1, the complete variable domain is DTGVSQNPRHKITKRGQNVTFRCDPISEHNRLYWYRQTLGQGPEFLTYFQNEAQLEKSRLLSDRFSAERPKGSFSTLEIQRTEQGDSAMYLCASSYDRGTEAFFGQGTRLTVV.

This clonotype was seen a single time. The chain carries TRBV13 and TRBJ1-1; D might be TRBD1 (6 bases). CDR3 length equals 13 residues. The germline V gene has CDR1 PRHDT and CDR2 FYEKMQ (reference sequence). The V and J ends lost 4 bases and 7 bases respectively, with 13 bases between them. CDR3: CASSSGTFSEAFF. The CDR3 DNA reads as TGTGCCAGCAGCTCCGGGACATTCAGTGAAGCTTTCTTT.

The chain employs TRBV19 and TRBJ1-2; the D gene is possibly TRBD1 (6 bases). V dropped 6 bases and J dropped 6 bases, with 20 bases sitting between them. The CDR3 length is 15 residues. CDR1 is LNHDA and CDR2 is SQIVND in the germline V gene (reference sequence). The CDR3 DNA is TGTGCCAGTAGCCCCGAAACGAGGGGGATCGATGGCTACACCTTC. Its translation: CASSPETRGIDGYTF.

This chain joins TRBV5-4 and TRBJ2-1; TRBD1 is a possible D gene (6 bases). Germline CDR1 reads SGHNT; CDR2 reads YYREEE (reference sequence). The CDR3 runs 15 residues. The germline V and J ends were trimmed by 4 bases and 8 bases, with 19 bases remaining between them. CDR3 in DNA: TGTGCCAGCAGCCCCGGGACACCGGGGATTGATGAGCAGTTCTTC. Its protein is CASSPGTPGIDEQFF. The full variable domain, its missing parts supplied by reference TRBV5-4 and TRBJ2-1, is ETGVTQSPTHLIKTRGQQVTLRCSSQSGHNTVSWYQQALGQGPQFIFQYYREEENGRGNFPPRFSGLQFPNYSSELNVNALELDDSALYLCASSPGTPGIDEQFFGPGTRLTVL.

V usage is TRBV13 and J usage is TRBJ2-5, with D perhaps TRBD1 or TRBD2 (5 bases each). The CDR3 runs 11 residues. CDR1 PRHDT and CDR2 FYEKMQ come from the germline V gene (reference sequence). V was cut by 4 bases and J by 5 bases, with 5 bases left in between. In DNA form, the CDR3 reads TGTGCCAGCAGCTGGGACGAGACCCAGTACTTC. Its translation: CASSWDETQYF.

A word on this clonotype: Its ends do not fully match the called genes, so a read error is possible. This sequence joins TRBV20-1 and TRBJ1-2; D remains ambiguous. The CDR3 extends over 13 amino acids. Germline V lookup: CDR1 DFQATT, CDR2 SNEGSKA (reference sequence). CDR3 DNA: TGCAGTGCTAGACCCCCGCAGGTTTCAACTACCCGCTTC. Translating gives CSARPPQVSTTRF.

The gene calls are TRBV25-1 and TRBJ2-5, with TRBD1 matching over 7 bases. The germline V gene encodes CDR1 MGHDK and CDR2 SYGVNS. The CDR3 contains 14 residues. The J segment lost 3 bases and the V segment lost 1 base, leaving 2 bases of the junction unmatched. The CDR3 spells CASSELGQKETQYF. CDR3 bases: TGTGCCAGCAGTGAATTGGGACAGAAAGAGACCCAGTACTTC.

The CDR3 coding sequence is TGTGCCAGCAGCCTAAGGGGCCGCGACAGGGTTGCTTTCTTT. This sequence encodes CASSLRGRDRVAFF. The chain combines TRBV27 with TRBJ1-1; 7 bases are shared with TRBD1. This CDR3 has 14 residues. The germline gives CDR1 MNHEY, CDR2 SMNVEV (reference sequence). After removal of 6 bases from V and 11 bases from J, the junction contained 15 bases not matched to a gene.

V and J are TRBV12-3 or TRBV12-4 and TRBJ1-1; D remains unclear. The ends were cut back, 5 bases at V and 6 bases at J, with 4 bases in the middle. The CDR3 contains 10 residues. CDR3 coding DNA: TGTGCCAGCAGTCCCCCTGAAGCTTTCTTT. Translating gives CASSPPEAFF.